This T cell receptor (beta chain) was recorded in a study of technical replicates of blood from a few donors. TCRdb's table, derived via immunoSEQ multiplex PCR, lists solely in-frame clones and lacks some. The repertoire includes roughly 76,000 clones, around 94% of them detected once, and around 0.37% sits in the top ten. Germline V lookup: CDR1 LGHNA, CDR2 YSLEER. The V gene lost 0 bases and the J gene lost 8 bases, with 11 bases spanning the gap. This CDR3 has 14 amino acids. The clonotype was recovered from a human donor in good health. Sequencing input: T cells isolated from PBMCs. The chain has TRBV4-3 and TRBJ2-1; D is uncertain. The CDR3 region is CASSQDQLRDEQFF. The CDR3 DNA sequence: TGCGCCAGCAGCCAAGATCAGTTACGGGATGAGCAGTTCTTC.